This TCR beta chain comes out of a study of tumour-infiltrating T cells in Burkitt lymphoma. About the research overall: All epidemiological Burkitt lymphoma subtypes were represented in the cohort. Productive clonality predicted overall and progression-free survival.

Trimming took 5 bases from V and 1 from J, leaving 11 bases between them. Germline lookup yields CDR1 SEHNR and CDR2 FQNEAQ (reference sequence). The CDR3 contains 14 residues. Notes on this clone: Its specificity is not known.

The assay was immunoSEQ multiplex PCR, and TCRdb's table has in-frame clones only and misses some. The sample contains about 1,400 clones, approximately 11% of which appear only once. Overall study findings and caveats: Many Burkitt lymphoma patients shared several public clonotypes.

Sequenced input: tumor tissue. The rearrangement joins TRBV7-9 to TRBJ1-1; D is uncertain. The clonotype comes from a human donor with Burkitt lymphoma. CDR3 nucleotide sequence: TGTGCCAGCAGCGACTACACGAAGAACACTGAAGCTTTCTTT. This gives the protein CASSDYTKNTEAFF.